The 23 T cell receptor beta chains below come from one sample, sequenced in a study of identical twins (dated by TCRdb to about 2016). The library was generated by 5' RACE. Sequencing instrument: Illumina HiSeq 2000. The raw public reads went through TCRdb reprocessing: fastp at Q25, MiXCR clone calling, in-frame beta chains kept. Here each entry gathers all rows of one CDR3 protein and keeps the most common genes and DNA. The sample includes 600,000 to 800,000 distinct CDR3 sequences, with 21% observed a single time. The top ten hold roughly 4.3% of the sample. The same data also contributed to another study, on T cells expressing NK-cell markers.

Sequencing was performed on PBMCs. The receptor set was obtained from a woman aged 18-29 years in good health.

V gene TRBV5-1 combines with J gene TRBJ2-1; D not certain. V was shortened by 4 bases and J by 1 base, with 15 bases between the two germline ends. CDR1 is SGHRS and CDR2 is YFSETQ in the germline V gene. CDR3 length equals 16 residues. CDR3 nucleotide sequence: TGCGCCAGCAGCCCATTGGACCCCAGGTCCTACAATGAGCAGTTCTTC. Amino acid sequence: CASSPLDPRSYNEQFF.

This clonotype was seen a few times. This chain uses TRBV7-9 with TRBJ2-2; TRBD2 is a possible D gene (6 bases). V was clipped by 5 bases and J by 4 bases, with 14 bases between them. Germline CDR1 and CDR2: SEHNR and FQNEAQ (reference sequence). The CDR3 totals 15 residues. The CDR3, as DNA: TGTGCCAGCAGCCAAAGCCCAGCGGGCACCGGGGAGCTGTTTTTT. Amino acid sequence: CASSQSPAGTGELFF.

This clonotype was observed a handful of times. The rearrangement uses TRBV12-3 or TRBV12-4 and TRBJ2-1; D remains unclear. Trimming took 6 bases from V and 6 from J, leaving 15 bases between them. The CDR3 is 14 amino acids. CDR3 bases: TGTGCCAGCAGCCGCGCCCTAGTTGGCAATGAGCAGTTCTTC. Protein product: CASSRALVGNEQFF.

This clonotype was seen ten or more times. This chain links TRBV20-1 with TRBJ2-3; no firm D call. Germline lookup yields CDR1 DFQATT and CDR2 SNEGSKA (reference sequence). V was cut by 3 bases and J by 6 bases, with 7 bases left in between. This CDR3 has 11 amino acids. The DNA for the CDR3 is TGCAGTGCTAGTGATAGGGATACGCAGTATTTT. Translation gives CSASDRDTQYF.

This clonotype was observed a few times. The chain links TRBV12-3 or TRBV12-4 to TRBJ2-1, with TRBD2 as a possible D gene (5 bases). Between the trimmed V and J ends, which lost 2 bases and 3 bases, there was a span of 11 bases. The CDR3 runs 15 residues. CDR3 protein: CASSLREGGYNEQFF. The CDR3 bases are TGTGCCAGCAGTTTAAGAGAGGGCGGCTACAATGAGCAGTTCTTC.

This clonotype was observed many times. The J gene is TRBJ2-1, the V gene TRBV7-2, with 11 bases that match TRBD2. The trim removed 1 base at V and 7 bases at J, leaving 9 bases unmatched. CDR3 size: 17 residues. Germline V gene sequence: CDR1 SGHTA, CDR2 FQGNSA. The CDR3 bases are TGTGCCAGCAGCTTAGTATTTGGTAGCGGGAGGGCTAATGAGCAGTTCTTC. Protein sequence: CASSLVFGSGRANEQFF.

This clonotype has at least ten counts. This chain joins TRBV5-1 and TRBJ2-1; no clear D gene. Germline-derived CDR1 and CDR2 are SGHRS and YFSETQ. This CDR3 has 16 residues. The V gene lost 2 bases and the J gene lost 8 bases, with 20 bases spanning the gap. The CDR3: CASSFVSSTKADEQFF. CDR3 sequence (DNA): TGCGCCAGCAGCTTTGTATCGAGCACAAAAGCCGATGAGCAGTTCTTC.

The rearrangement uses TRBV6-1 and TRBJ2-7; 12 bases agree with TRBD2. Germline loops: CDR1 MNHNS, CDR2 SASEGT. CDR3 length equals 14 residues. Losses at the gene ends were 7 bases for V and 2 bases for J; bases not matched to a gene: 3. The CDR3 DNA is TGTGCCAGCACCCCTAGCGGGGGGGCCTACGAGCAGTACTTC. Its translation: CASTPSGGAYEQYF.

This clonotype has a count of ten or more. The chain combines TRBV20-1 with TRBJ2-1, with 9 bases fitting TRBD2. The CDR3 runs 16 residues. The V and J ends lost 0 bases and 7 bases, in that order; junction bases with no gene match: 10. CDR1 is DFQATT and CDR2 is SNEGSKA in the germline V gene (reference sequence). The CDR3 region is CSARDLLAGGPNEQFF. The DNA for the CDR3 is TGCAGTGCTAGAGATCTTCTCGCGGGAGGGCCAAATGAGCAGTTCTTC.

V and J are TRBV29-1 and TRBJ1-5; D ambiguous. Between the trimmed V and J ends, which lost 0 bases and 6 bases, there was a span of 6 bases. Germline V gives CDR1 SQVTM, CDR2 ANQGSEA. The CDR3 totals 12 residues. This chain's CDR3 is CSVEDRGQPQHF. The CDR3 region has the DNA TGCAGCGTTGAAGATCGGGGTCAGCCCCAGCATTTT.

This clonotype occurred a few times. V gene TRBV7-9 combines with J gene TRBJ2-7, with 8 bases aligning to TRBD1. CDR1 is SEHNR and CDR2 is FQNEAQ in the germline V gene (reference sequence). The CDR3 is made up of 15 amino acids. Unmatched junction bases numbered 12, after V lost 7 bases and J lost 4 bases. The CDR3 sequence is CASTGTGRRLYEQYF. The CDR3 coding sequence is TGTGCCAGCACCGGGACAGGAAGGAGGTTGTACGAGCAGTACTTC.

The V and J genes are TRBV12-3 or TRBV12-4 and TRBJ2-1; D is unresolved. CDR3 length: 12 residues. V lost 0 bases, J lost 15 bases, and 12 bases lay in between. DNA of the CDR3: TGTGCCAGCAGTTTAGCGACGGCCGGTGGGTTCTTC. It specifies CASSLATAGGFF.

V usage is TRBV30 and J usage is TRBJ2-5; the D call may be TRBD1 or TRBD2 (5 bases each). V shed 3 bases and J shed 6 bases, with 17 bases lying between them. Germline V gives CDR1 GTSNPN, CDR2 SVGIG (reference sequence). This CDR3 has 14 residues. The CDR3 DNA sequence: TGTGCCTGGAGATTATTGTCGAGGGGAAAGACCCAGTACTTC. Its protein is CAWRLLSRGKTQYF.

The chain is built from TRBV2 and TRBJ2-5; TRBD2 agrees at 10 bases. V lost 4 bases to trimming and J lost 4 bases; unmatched junction nucleotides: 15. Germline V gene data show CDR1 as SNHLY and CDR2 as FYNNEI. The length of the CDR3 is 18 residues. This CDR3 reads CASSGGMVAGGVGETQYF. CDR3 bases: TGTGCCAGCAGTGGTGGTATGGTAGCGGGGGGAGTAGGAGAGACCCAGTACTTC. Using reference TRBV2 and TRBJ2-5 for the parts outside the CDR3, the full variable domain is EPEVTQTPSHQVTQMGQEVILRCVPISNHLYFYWYRQILGQKVEFLVSFYNNEISEKSEIFDDQFSVERPDGSNFTLKIRSTKLEDSAMYFCASSGGMVAGGVGETQYFGPGTRLLVL.

The J gene is TRBJ2-7, the V gene TRBV4-1; 9 positions match TRBD2. This CDR3 is 14 amino acids long. J gave up 3 bases and V 4 bases, and 4 bases lay outside the gene matches. Looked up from germline, CDR1 is MGHRA and CDR2 is YSYEKL. The CDR3 sequence: CASSRREGLYEQYF. The CDR3 DNA reads as TGCGCCAGCAGCCGGCGGGAGGGCCTCTACGAGCAGTACTTC.

This clonotype was seen a handful of times. V is TRBV5-1 and J is TRBJ2-1; no firm D call. Germline-derived CDR1 and CDR2 are SGHRS and YFSETQ. Trimming took off 6 bases at V and 10 bases at J, with 11 bases between the two ends. The CDR3 loop spans 11 amino acids. The DNA for the CDR3 is TGCGCCAGCACCGGAGCTGGGGAGCAGTTCTTC. This encodes CASTGAGEQFF.

The genes are TRBV27 and TRBJ1-2, with 10 nucleotides matching TRBD1. This CDR3 has 17 amino acids. J gave up 4 bases and V 2 bases, and 10 bases lay outside the gene matches. From germline, CDR1 is MNHEY and CDR2 SMNVEV (reference sequence). The CDR3 loop reads CASSLVTGGFPLYGYTF. The DNA for the CDR3 is TGTGCCAGCAGTTTAGTGACAGGGGGCTTCCCCCTCTATGGCTACACCTTC.

The chain joins TRBV6-2 or TRBV6-3 to TRBJ2-5; D tentatively fits TRBD1 or TRBD2 (5 bases each). The length of the CDR3 is 13 residues. Per germline, CDR1 MNHEY and CDR2 SVGEGT. The V end was cut by 5 bases, the J end by 6 bases, with 13 bases between. CDR3 region: CASSNGAEQTQYF. In DNA form, the CDR3 reads TGTGCCAGCAGTAACGGGGCAGAGCAGACCCAGTACTTC.

The V gene is TRBV27, the J gene TRBJ2-5; 10 bases line up with TRBD2. In germline, CDR1 is MNHEY, CDR2 SMNVEV (reference sequence). CDR3 length: 17 amino acids. With 4 bases clipped from V and 4 bases from J, the junction kept 12 bases outside the gene matches. The CDR3 nucleotides read TGTGCCAGCAGTTCCGGGATAGCGGGAGGAAGCGGAGAGACCCAGTACTTC. This translates into CASSSGIAGGSGETQYF.

The J gene is TRBJ1-5, the V gene TRBV20-1; D call uncertain. Trimming pared 5 bases from V and 11 bases from J, leaving 16 bases between. This CDR3 has 12 amino acids. In germline, CDR1 is DFQATT, CDR2 SNEGSKA (reference sequence). DNA for the CDR3: TGCAGTGCTCCAGACCCTCGTTTGTCCCAGCATTTT. This translates into CSAPDPRLSQHF.

V and J are TRBV12-3 or TRBV12-4 and TRBJ2-5; 8 bases are a match to TRBD2. This CDR3 is 16 amino acids long. Unmatched junction bases numbered 11, after V lost 5 bases and J lost 3 bases. CDR3 residues: CASSPGGGVGEETQYF. In nucleotides, the CDR3 is TGTGCCAGCAGTCCGGGGGGGGGGGTAGGTGAAGAGACCCAGTACTTC.

As for this clonotype: Relative to the germline gene, one junction end is altered; a read error may explain this. The V gene is TRBV18, the J gene TRBJ2-3; perhaps D is TRBD1 or TRBD2 (5 bases each). The CDR3 sequence is 13 residues long. Per the germline V gene, CDR1 is KGHSH and CDR2 is LQKENI. CDR3: CASSPPTAASYHF. DNA of the CDR3: TGTGCCAGCTCACCACCGACAGCGGCCTCCTACCATTTT.

This clonotype was counted many times. This chain uses TRBV11-2 with TRBJ2-1, with 7 bases matching TRBD2. The CDR3 runs 20 residues. Germline assignment: CDR1 SGHAT and CDR2 FQNNGV. J lost 0 bases, V lost 3 bases, and 17 bases had no gene match. CDR3 sequence reads: CASSFTIWGRGISSYNEQFF. CDR3 DNA sequence: TGTGCCAGCAGCTTTACGATTTGGGGGAGGGGAATTAGCTCCTACAATGAGCAGTTCTTC.